The 30 T cell receptor beta chains given below trace back to one sample, sequenced in a study of T-cell reconstitution after alpha-beta-depleted transplantation in children. A TCRbeta library incorporating unique molecular identifiers was prepared. One entry per CDR3 protein, called by TCRdb with MiXCR from the PCR reads. The table includes some 120,000 distinct CDR3 sequences, roughly 23% detected once. Sample: PBMCs, mostly from graft donor cells, taken 180 days after TCRalphabeta/CD19-depleted stem cell transplant. These TCRs come from a male patient between 2 and 15 years old who had a stem cell transplant for chronic granulomatous disease, so the T cells may come from the graft donor.

This clonotype was picked up many times. The chain is built from TRBV12-3 or TRBV12-4 and TRBJ2-5; 8 nucleotides match TRBD1. The V and J ends lost 6 bases and 2 bases, in that order; junction bases with no gene match: 5. This CDR3 has 14 amino acids. The CDR3 DNA reads as TGTGCCAGCAGCCGCTGGACAGGGCAAGAGACCCAGTACTTC. Translated, it gives CASSRWTGQETQYF.

This clonotype was seen repeatedly, ten times or more. This chain uses TRBV29-1 with TRBJ2-1, with D perhaps matching TRBD1 (7 bases). Germline V gene lookup returns CDR1 SQVTM and CDR2 ANQGSEA. This CDR3 contains 11 residues. Trimming pared 5 bases from V and 9 bases from J, leaving 11 bases between. This CDR3 is CSVPQGGEQFF. CDR3 nucleotides: TGCAGCGTTCCCCAGGGGGGTGAGCAGTTCTTC.

The chain combines TRBV7-3 with TRBJ2-3; D ambiguous. The germline CDR1 and CDR2 sequences are SGHTA and FQGTGA. V dropped 5 bases and J dropped 1 base, with 10 bases sitting between them. The CDR3 runs 14 residues. The CDR3 sequence is CASSHDFGTDTQYF. DNA for the CDR3: TGTGCCAGCAGCCACGACTTTGGCACAGATACGCAGTATTTT.

This clonotype was found a few times. The chain carries TRBV11-2 and TRBJ1-1; D is ambiguous. The V and J ends lost 0 bases and 1 base respectively, with 6 bases between them. The CDR3 spans 14 residues. CDR1 SGHAT and CDR2 FQNNGV come from the germline V gene. The CDR3 sequence is CASSLDLANTEAFF. The CDR3 nucleotides read TGTGCCAGCAGCTTAGATCTAGCGAACACTGAAGCTTTCTTT.

This clonotype was seen ten or more times. The chain has TRBV7-9 and TRBJ2-7, with D perhaps matching TRBD2 (6 bases). Trimming cost V 5 bases and J 0 bases, with 11 bases left between them. Germline loops: CDR1 SEHNR, CDR2 FQNEAQ (reference sequence). CDR3 size: 14 residues. In nucleotides, the CDR3 is TGTGCCAGCAGCGACTCGGGAGTCTCCTACGAGCAGTACTTC. Amino acid sequence: CASSDSGVSYEQYF.

CDR3 region: CASSLATSHSDRGFLNEQFF. In nucleotides, the CDR3 is TGCGCCAGCAGCTTGGCAACTAGCCATTCGGACAGGGGGTTCCTCAATGAGCAGTTCTTC. The chain uses TRBV5-1 and TRBJ2-1; 10 bases map to TRBD1. This CDR3 has 20 residues. In germline, CDR1 is SGHRS, CDR2 YFSETQ. The ends lost 0 bases at V and 6 bases at J; junction bases unmatched: 18.

The chain recombines TRBV12-3 or TRBV12-4 with TRBJ2-5; 9 positions match TRBD2. The CDR3 has 14 amino acids. The V segment lost 7 bases and the J segment 7 bases; nucleotides outside the gene matches: 10. The CDR3 sequence: CASMILAGEGTQYF. The CDR3 DNA reads as TGTGCCAGCATGATCTTAGCGGGGGAGGGGACCCAGTACTTC.

The sample holds many counts of this clonotype. The chain is built from TRBV4-2 and TRBJ2-4; D may be TRBD2 (5 bases). V was clipped by 3 bases and J by 1 base, with 10 bases between them. CDR3 size: 15 residues. CDR1 is LGHNA and CDR2 is YNFKEQ in the germline V gene. CDR3 nucleotides: TGTGCCAGCAGCCAGGAACTAGGCGCCAAAAACATTCAGTACTTC. Encoded protein: CASSQELGAKNIQYF.

The sample holds many counts of this clonotype. Here the CDR3 DNA reads TGTGCCATCAGTGAGTCGCCTAGCGGGGGCCGAGAGACCCAGTACTTC. Translating gives CAISESPSGGRETQYF. The chain recombines TRBV10-3 with TRBJ2-5, with 10 positions matching TRBD2. The CDR3 is made up of 16 amino acids. CDR1 is ENHRY and CDR2 is SYGVKD in the germline V gene. The trim removed 0 bases at V and 4 bases at J, leaving 5 bases unmatched.

This clonotype was seen a few times. The CDR3 here is CSAIKQGDGYTF. The CDR3 DNA sequence: TGCAGTGCTATCAAACAGGGAGACGGCTACACCTTC. V is TRBV20-1 and J is TRBJ1-2; possible D gene TRBD1, 6 bases. This CDR3 has 12 amino acids. With 4 bases removed from V and 8 bases from J, the gap between germline ends came to 14 bases. Germline V gene sequence: CDR1 DFQATT, CDR2 SNEGSKA (reference sequence).

The chain joins TRBV4-1 to TRBJ2-1, with a weak D call TRBD2 (5 bases). This CDR3 has 16 amino acids. Trimming took 4 bases from V and 7 from J, leaving 20 bases between them. Germline V CDR1 and CDR2: MGHRA, YSYEKL. In nucleotides, the CDR3 is TGCGCCAGCAGCCGACCGGCGTTGGGGAGTTCGAATGAGCAGTTCTTC. Protein: CASSRPALGSSNEQFF.

The table lists this clonotype with many counts. V and J are TRBV6-5 and TRBJ1-1, with TRBD1 matching 7 bases. The CDR3 has 17 amino acids. With 4 bases clipped from V and 3 bases from J, the junction kept 14 bases outside the gene matches. Per germline, CDR1 MNHEY and CDR2 SVGAGI. CDR3 amino acids: CASSFLPSGQWDTEAFF. Here the CDR3 DNA reads TGTGCCAGCAGTTTCCTCCCGTCGGGACAGTGGGACACTGAAGCTTTCTTT.

This clonotype was seen many times. The rearrangement links TRBV20-1 to TRBJ1-1; D call uncertain. Germline V CDR1 and CDR2: DFQATT, SNEGSKA (reference sequence). V dropped 6 bases and J dropped 1 base, with 6 bases sitting between them. The CDR3 is 11 residues long. CDR3 amino acids: CSALKNTEAFF. CDR3 nucleotides: TGCAGTGCCCTCAAGAACACTGAAGCTTTCTTT.

The chain uses TRBV7-6 and TRBJ1-4, with D unclear. The CDR3 covers 13 residues. V lost 1 base and J lost 5, with 5 bases in between. Germline CDR1 SGHVS, CDR2 FNYEAQ. The chain's CDR3 is CASSLGGNEKLFF. The CDR3 bases are TGTGCCAGCAGCTTAGGCGGGAATGAAAAACTGTTTTTT.

The rearrangement joins TRBV11-2 to TRBJ2-1; 7 bases agree with TRBD2. The CDR3 runs 15 residues. V lost 7 bases to trimming and J lost 3 bases; unmatched junction nucleotides: 9. Germline-derived CDR1 and CDR2 are SGHAT and FQNNGV. The CDR3 sequence is CASTKGLPSYNEQFF. CDR3 DNA sequence: TGTGCCAGCACCAAGGGACTACCGAGCTACAATGAGCAGTTCTTC.

This clonotype was found many times. The CDR3 nucleotides are TGCAGTGCTGGATCCTATGTGGCCAAAAACATTCAGTACTTC. Residues: CSAGSYVAKNIQYF. The chain recombines TRBV20-1 with TRBJ2-4; D not resolved. Trimming pared 5 bases from V and 1 base from J, leaving 12 bases between. Looked up from germline, CDR1 is DFQATT and CDR2 is SNEGSKA (reference sequence). The CDR3 is 14 residues long.

This clonotype was seen ten or more times. The chain recombines TRBV20-1 with TRBJ1-2; D remains unclear. The germline V gene has CDR1 DFQATT and CDR2 SNEGSKA (reference sequence). V was pared by 0 bases and J by 2 bases, with 10 bases between. CDR3 length: 14 amino acids. DNA of the CDR3: TGCAGTGCTAGAGAGGGCGGAAGGAACTATGGCTACACCTTC. It yields the protein CSAREGGRNYGYTF.

Many counts were recorded for this clonotype. The gene calls are TRBV28 and TRBJ1-5; no reliable D call. V gave up 5 bases and J gave up 9 bases, with 17 bases separating them. Germline values: CDR1 MDHEN, CDR2 SYDVKM. The CDR3 runs 14 residues. The CDR3 DNA follows: TGTGCCAGCAGTGACACACGGCCGGCCGGGCCCCAGCATTTT. This translates into CASSDTRPAGPQHF. Based on the CDR3 plus reference TRBV28 and TRBJ1-5, the full variable domain is DVKVTQSSRYLVKRTGEKVFLECVQDMDHENMFWYRQDPGLGLRLIYFSYDVKMKEKGDIPEGYSVSREKKERFSLILESASTNQTSMYLCASSDTRPAGPQHFGDGTRLSIL.

This clonotype was observed many times. The V gene is TRBV20-1, the J gene TRBJ2-1; TRBD1 might be the D (5 bases). The germline CDR1 and CDR2 sequences are DFQATT and SNEGSKA (reference sequence). CDR3 length equals 14 residues. V was cut by 3 bases and J by 6 bases, with 15 bases left in between. This CDR3 is CSASPGSDSNEQFF. CDR3 DNA: TGCAGTGCTAGTCCCGGATCCGACAGCAATGAGCAGTTCTTC.

This clonotype was found a few times. The chain couples TRBV7-8 to TRBJ2-4, with unresolved D. The CDR3 runs 15 residues. Germline CDR1 reads SGHVS; CDR2 reads FQNEAQ. Deletions cut 1 base from V and 3 bases from J, with 10 bases between. The CDR3, as DNA: TGTGCCAGCAGCTTAGACGAGGATGGCAAAAACATTCAGTACTTC. It encodes CASSLDEDGKNIQYF. Full variable domain (outside the CDR3, taken from reference TRBV7-8 and TRBJ2-4): GAGVSQSPRYKVAKRGQDVALRCDPISGHVSLFWYQQALGQGPEFLTYFQNEAQLDKSGLPSDRFFAERPEGSVSTLKIQRTQQEDSAVYLCASSLDEDGKNIQYFGAGTRLSVL.

This clonotype was observed many times. The chain combines TRBV20-1 with TRBJ2-1, with 7 bases lining up with TRBD2. Per the germline V gene, CDR1 is DFQATT and CDR2 is SNEGSKA (reference sequence). V dropped 6 bases and J dropped 3; count of bases not matched to a gene: 8. This CDR3 has 14 residues. CDR3: CSADRAGDYNEQFF. The CDR3 DNA sequence: TGCAGTGCCGACCGGGCGGGAGACTACAATGAGCAGTTCTTC.

The chain employs TRBV5-6 and TRBJ2-4; 10 bases line up with TRBD2. The CDR3 consists of 17 residues. Trimming took 6 bases from V and 3 from J; bases not matched to a gene: 12. Germline CDR1 SGHDT, CDR2 YYEEEE. The CDR3 bases are TGTGCCAGCACCCAGCGGGAGGGCCTTGGTTACAAAAACATTCAGTACTTC. It specifies CASTQREGLGYKNIQYF.

J is TRBJ1-1 and V is TRBV27; D not certain. V lost 4 bases, J lost 1 base, and 4 bases lay in between. CDR1 and CDR2 from the germline V gene are MNHEY and SMNVEV (reference sequence). This CDR3 comprises 12 residues. The CDR3: CASSSRNTEAFF. DNA for the CDR3: TGTGCCAGCAGTTCGAGGAACACTGAAGCTTTCTTT.

The table lists this clonotype with a few counts. The chain employs TRBV20-1 and TRBJ2-1; 11 bases are shared with TRBD2. The CDR3 has 14 residues. V lost 6 bases and J lost 9; bases outside the gene matches: 10. Germline assignment: CDR1 DFQATT and CDR2 SNEGSKA (reference sequence). The CDR3 loop is CSASLLAGESEQFF. In nucleotides, the CDR3 is TGCAGTGCGAGTCTACTAGCGGGAGAAAGTGAGCAGTTCTTC.

The rearrangement uses TRBV20-1 and TRBJ2-5, with a tentative D call TRBD2 (7 bases). Trimming took 8 bases from V and 6 from J, leaving 16 bases between them. Germline V gene lookup returns CDR1 DFQATT and CDR2 SNEGSKA (reference sequence). This CDR3 is 12 amino acids long. CDR3 sequence reads: CSTGGGGQTQYF. The DNA of the CDR3 is TGCAGTACAGGAGGGGGGGGCCAGACCCAGTACTTC.

This clonotype occurred many times. CDR3 nucleotides: TGCAGCGCCGCCGGGACTAGCTTTACCGGGGAGCTGTTTTTT. It yields the protein CSAAGTSFTGELFF. J is TRBJ2-2 and V is TRBV29-1; TRBD2 aligns across 9 bases. Germline lookup yields CDR1 SQVTM and CDR2 ANQGSEA. The CDR3 extends over 14 amino acids. V was clipped by 7 bases and J by 5 bases; unmatched bases: 8.

This clonotype was observed at least ten times. CDR3 residues: CASGGLTEAFF. CDR3 nucleotide sequence: TGTGCCAGTGGGGGGCTGACTGAAGCTTTCTTT. The chain recombines TRBV7-9 with TRBJ1-1; D may be TRBD1 (6 bases). Deletions cut 9 bases from V and 5 bases from J, with 10 bases between. Germline V lookup: CDR1 SEHNR, CDR2 FQNEAQ (reference sequence). The CDR3 runs to 11 residues.

This clonotype has more than one count but fewer than ten. V and J are TRBV20-1 and TRBJ1-2; 9 nucleotides align to TRBD1. The CDR3 is made up of 13 amino acids. The trim removed 7 bases at V and 4 bases at J, leaving 7 bases unmatched. Germline V gives CDR1 DFQATT, CDR2 SNEGSKA (reference sequence). This CDR3 is CSVPGQGSYGYTF. As DNA, the CDR3 is TGCAGTGTCCCGGGACAGGGCTCCTATGGCTACACCTTC.

V and J are TRBV12-3 or TRBV12-4 and TRBJ1-5, with D uncertain. The CDR3 has 12 residues. Between the trimmed V and J ends, which lost 1 base and 10 bases, there was a span of 8 bases. CDR3 residues: CASSLGTCPQHF. The CDR3, as DNA: TGTGCCAGCAGTTTAGGGACCTGTCCCCAGCATTTT.

The chain joins TRBV29-1 to TRBJ1-1, with a tentative D call TRBD1 (6 bases). Trimming removed 7 bases at V and 8 bases at J, with 14 bases between. CDR1 and CDR2 (germline): SQVTM, ANQGSEA. CDR3 length equals 11 residues. The CDR3 sequence: CSARTAREAFF. Written as DNA, the CDR3 is TGCAGCGCTAGGACAGCCAGAGAAGCTTTCTTT.